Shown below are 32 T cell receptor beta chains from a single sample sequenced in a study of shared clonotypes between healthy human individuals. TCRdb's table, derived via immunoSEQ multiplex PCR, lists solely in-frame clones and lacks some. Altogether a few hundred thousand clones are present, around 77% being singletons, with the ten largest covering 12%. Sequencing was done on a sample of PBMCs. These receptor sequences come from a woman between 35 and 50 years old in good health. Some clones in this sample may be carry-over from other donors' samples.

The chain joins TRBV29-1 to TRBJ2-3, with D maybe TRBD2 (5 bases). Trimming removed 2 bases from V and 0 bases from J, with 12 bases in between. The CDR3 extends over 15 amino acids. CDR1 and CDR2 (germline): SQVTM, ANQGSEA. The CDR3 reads CSVESSDPSTDTQYF. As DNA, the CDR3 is TGCAGCGTTGAAAGTAGCGACCCTAGCACAGATACGCAGTATTTT.

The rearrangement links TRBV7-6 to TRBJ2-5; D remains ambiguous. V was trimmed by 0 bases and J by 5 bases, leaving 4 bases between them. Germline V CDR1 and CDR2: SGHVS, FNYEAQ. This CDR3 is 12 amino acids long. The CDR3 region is CASSLASETQYF. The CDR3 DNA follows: TGTGCCAGCAGCTTAGCGTCGGAGACCCAGTACTTC.

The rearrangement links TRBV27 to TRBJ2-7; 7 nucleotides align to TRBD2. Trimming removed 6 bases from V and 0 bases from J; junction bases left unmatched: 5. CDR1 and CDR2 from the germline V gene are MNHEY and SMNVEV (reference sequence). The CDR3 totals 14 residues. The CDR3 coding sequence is TGTGCCAGCAGAACTAGCGACAACTCCTACGAGCAGTACTTC. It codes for CASRTSDNSYEQYF.

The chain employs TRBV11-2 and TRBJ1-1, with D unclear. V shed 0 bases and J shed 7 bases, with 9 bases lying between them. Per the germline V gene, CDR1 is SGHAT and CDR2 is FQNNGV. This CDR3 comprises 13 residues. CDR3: CASSLEAGIEAFF. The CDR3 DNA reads TGTGCCAGCAGCTTAGAGGCCGGTATTGAAGCTTTCTTT.

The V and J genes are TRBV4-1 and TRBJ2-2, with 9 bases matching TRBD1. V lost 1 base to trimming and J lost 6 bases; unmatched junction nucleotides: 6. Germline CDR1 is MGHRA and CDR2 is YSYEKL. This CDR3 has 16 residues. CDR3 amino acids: CASSQGEDRGAGELFF. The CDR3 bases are TGCGCCAGCAGCCAAGGGGAGGACAGGGGCGCCGGGGAGCTGTTTTTT.

CDR3 nucleotide sequence: TGTGCCAGTAGTATTGGTAGCGGGGACTACGAGCAGTACTTC. This encodes CASSIGSGDYEQYF. The chain links TRBV19 to TRBJ2-7; 8 bases align to TRBD2. With V trimmed by 3 bases and J by 3 bases, 4 bases remained unmatched. Germline V gene data show CDR1 as LNHDA and CDR2 as SQIVND (reference sequence). This CDR3 contains 14 residues.

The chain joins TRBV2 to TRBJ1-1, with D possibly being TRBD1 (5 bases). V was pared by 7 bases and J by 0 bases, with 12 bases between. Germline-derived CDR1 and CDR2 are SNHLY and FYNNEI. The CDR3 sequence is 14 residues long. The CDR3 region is CASTLTAMNTEAFF. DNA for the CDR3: TGTGCCAGCACCCTGACAGCCATGAACACTGAAGCTTTCTTT.

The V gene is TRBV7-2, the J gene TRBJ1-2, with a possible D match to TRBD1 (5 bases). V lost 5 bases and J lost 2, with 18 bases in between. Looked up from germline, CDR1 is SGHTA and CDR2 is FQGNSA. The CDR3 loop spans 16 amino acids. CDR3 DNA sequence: TGTGCCAGCAGCAAAGGCCACGCTTCAGGGAACTATGGCTACACCTTC. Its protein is CASSKGHASGNYGYTF. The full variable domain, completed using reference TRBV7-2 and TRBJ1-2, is GAGVSQSPSNKVTEKGKDVELRCDPISGHTALYWYRQSLGQGLEFLIYFQGNSAPDKSGLPSDRFSAERTGGSVSTLTIQRTQQEDSAVYLCASSKGHASGNYGYTFGSGTRLTVV.

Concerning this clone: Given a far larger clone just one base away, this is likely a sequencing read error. The CDR3 region has the DNA TGTGCCAGCTTACCACCGGGTTTCCTCTACGAGCAGTACTTC. It yields the protein CASLPPGFLYEQYF. The chain couples TRBV18 to TRBJ2-7, with no clear D. The CDR3 has 14 amino acids. The germline V gene has CDR1 KGHSH and CDR2 LQKENI.

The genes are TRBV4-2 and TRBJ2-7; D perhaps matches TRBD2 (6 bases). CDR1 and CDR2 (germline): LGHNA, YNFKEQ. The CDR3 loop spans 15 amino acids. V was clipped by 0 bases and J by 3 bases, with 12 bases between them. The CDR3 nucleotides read TGTGCCAGCAGCCAAGAACCGGGGGTCTACTACGAGCAGTACTTC. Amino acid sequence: CASSQEPGVYYEQYF.

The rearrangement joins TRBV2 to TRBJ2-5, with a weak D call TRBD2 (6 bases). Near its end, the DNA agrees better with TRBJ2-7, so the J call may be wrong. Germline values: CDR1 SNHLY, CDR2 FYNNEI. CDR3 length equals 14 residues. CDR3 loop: CASTAGPATYEQYF. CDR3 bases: TGTGCCAGCACCGCGGGGCCAGCTACCTACGAGCAGTACTTC.

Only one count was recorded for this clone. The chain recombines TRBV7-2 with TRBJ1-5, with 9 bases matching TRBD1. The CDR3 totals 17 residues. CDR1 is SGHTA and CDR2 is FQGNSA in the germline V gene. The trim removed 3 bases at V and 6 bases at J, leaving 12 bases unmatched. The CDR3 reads CASSLVGTGGGGQPQHF. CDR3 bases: TGTGCCAGCAGCTTGGTGGGTACAGGGGGCGGGGGTCAGCCCCAGCATTTT.

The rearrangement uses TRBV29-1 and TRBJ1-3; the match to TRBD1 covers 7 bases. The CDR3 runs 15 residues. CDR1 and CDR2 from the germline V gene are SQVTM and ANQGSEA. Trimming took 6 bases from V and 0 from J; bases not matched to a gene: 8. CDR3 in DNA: TGCAGCGTCCGAACCGACAGGGCCTCTGGAAACACCATATATTTT. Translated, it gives CSVRTDRASGNTIYF.

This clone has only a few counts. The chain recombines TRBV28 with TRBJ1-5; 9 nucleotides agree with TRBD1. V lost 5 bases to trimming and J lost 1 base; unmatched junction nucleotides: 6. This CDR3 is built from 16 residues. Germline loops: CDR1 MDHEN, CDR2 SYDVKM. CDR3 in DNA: TGTGCCAGCAGTCCCCGGGGACAGGGAAGCAATCAGCCCCAGCATTTT. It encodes CASSPRGQGSNQPQHF.

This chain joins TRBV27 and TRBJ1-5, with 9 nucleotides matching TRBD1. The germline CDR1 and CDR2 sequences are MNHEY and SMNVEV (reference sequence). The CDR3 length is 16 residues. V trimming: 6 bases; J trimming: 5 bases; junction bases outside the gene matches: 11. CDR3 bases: TGTGCCAGCAGATCCCTAGCGGGACAGGGTTATCAGCCCCAGCATTTT. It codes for CASRSLAGQGYQPQHF.

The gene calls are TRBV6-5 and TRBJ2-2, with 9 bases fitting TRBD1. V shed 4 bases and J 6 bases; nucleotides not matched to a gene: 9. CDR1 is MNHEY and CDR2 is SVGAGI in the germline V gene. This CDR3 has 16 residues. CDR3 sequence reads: CASSSGTGWRPGELFF. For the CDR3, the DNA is TGTGCCAGCAGTTCGGGGACAGGGTGGAGGCCCGGGGAGCTGTTTTTT.

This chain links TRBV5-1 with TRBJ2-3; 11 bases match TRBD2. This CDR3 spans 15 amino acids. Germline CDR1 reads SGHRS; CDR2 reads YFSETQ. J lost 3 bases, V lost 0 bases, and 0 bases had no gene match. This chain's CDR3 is CASSLASGRTDTQYF. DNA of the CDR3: TGCGCCAGCAGCTTGGCTAGCGGGAGGACAGATACGCAGTATTTT.

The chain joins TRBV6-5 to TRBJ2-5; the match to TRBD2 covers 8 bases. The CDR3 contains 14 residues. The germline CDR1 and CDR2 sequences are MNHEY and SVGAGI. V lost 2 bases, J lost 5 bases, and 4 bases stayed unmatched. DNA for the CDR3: TGTGCCAGCAGTTACGGGACTAGGGTTGAGACCCAGTACTTC. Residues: CASSYGTRVETQYF.

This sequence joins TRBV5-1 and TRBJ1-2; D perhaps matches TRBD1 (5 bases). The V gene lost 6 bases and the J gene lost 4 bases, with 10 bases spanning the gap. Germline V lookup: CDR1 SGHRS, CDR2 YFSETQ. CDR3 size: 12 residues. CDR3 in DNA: TGCGCCAGCACCCTAGACAGCTATGGCTACACCTTC. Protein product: CASTLDSYGYTF.

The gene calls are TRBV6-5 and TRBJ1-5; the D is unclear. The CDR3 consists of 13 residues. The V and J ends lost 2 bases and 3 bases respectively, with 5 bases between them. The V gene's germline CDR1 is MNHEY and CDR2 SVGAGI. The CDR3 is CASSYGDNQPQHF. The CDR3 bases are TGTGCCAGCAGTTACGGGGACAATCAGCCCCAGCATTTT.

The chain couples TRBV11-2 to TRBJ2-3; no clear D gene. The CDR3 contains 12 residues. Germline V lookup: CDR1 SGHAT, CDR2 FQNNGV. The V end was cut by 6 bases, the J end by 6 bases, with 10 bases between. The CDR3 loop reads CASSFIQDTQYF. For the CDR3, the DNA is TGTGCCAGCAGTTTCATCCAGGATACGCAGTATTTT.

This CDR3 reads CSVEGQGYGGYTF. Written as DNA, the CDR3 is TGCAGCGTTGAAGGACAGGGGTACGGTGGCTACACCTTC. This chain uses TRBV29-1 with TRBJ1-2; 8 bases agree with TRBD1. CDR3 size: 13 residues. Trimming removed 1 base from V and 7 bases from J; junction bases left unmatched: 5. Germline CDR1 is SQVTM and CDR2 is ANQGSEA.

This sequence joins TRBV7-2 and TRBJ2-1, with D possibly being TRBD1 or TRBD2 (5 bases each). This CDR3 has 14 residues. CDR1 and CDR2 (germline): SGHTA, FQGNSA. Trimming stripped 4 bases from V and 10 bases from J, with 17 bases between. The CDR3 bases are TGTGCCAGCAGCTCAACCCCGGGGCTCCCGGAGCAGTTCTTC. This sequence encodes CASSSTPGLPEQFF.

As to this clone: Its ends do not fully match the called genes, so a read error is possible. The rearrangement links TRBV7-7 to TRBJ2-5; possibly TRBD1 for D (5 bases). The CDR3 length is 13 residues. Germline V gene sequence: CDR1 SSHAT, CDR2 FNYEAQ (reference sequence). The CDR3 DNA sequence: TGTGCTAGCAGCCCGACTCGCAGGGCGACCCAGTACTTC. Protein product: CASSPTRRATQYF.

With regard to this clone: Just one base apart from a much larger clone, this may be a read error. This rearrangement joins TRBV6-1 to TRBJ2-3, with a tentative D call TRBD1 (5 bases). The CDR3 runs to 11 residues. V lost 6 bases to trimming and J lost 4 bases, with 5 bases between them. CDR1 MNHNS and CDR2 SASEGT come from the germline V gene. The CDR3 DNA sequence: TGTGCCAGCAGAGGGGCAGATACGCAGTATTTT. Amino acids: CASRGADTQYF.

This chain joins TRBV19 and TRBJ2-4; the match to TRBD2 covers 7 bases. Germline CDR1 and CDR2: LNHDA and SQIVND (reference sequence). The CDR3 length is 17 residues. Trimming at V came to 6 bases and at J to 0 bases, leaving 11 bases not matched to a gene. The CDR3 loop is CASSPKLGGIAKNIQYF. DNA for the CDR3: TGTGCCAGTAGCCCAAAGTTGGGAGGGATAGCCAAAAACATTCAGTACTTC.

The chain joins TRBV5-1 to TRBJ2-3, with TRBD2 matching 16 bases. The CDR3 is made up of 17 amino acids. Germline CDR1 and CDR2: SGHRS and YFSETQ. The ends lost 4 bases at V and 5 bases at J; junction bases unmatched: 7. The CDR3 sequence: CASSAGLAGGRGDTQYF. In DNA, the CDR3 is TGCGCCAGCAGCGCGGGACTAGCGGGAGGGCGAGGAGATACGCAGTATTTT. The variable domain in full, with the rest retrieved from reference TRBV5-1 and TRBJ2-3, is KAGVTQTPRYLIKTRGQQVTLSCSPISGHRSVSWYQQTPGQGLQFLFEYFSETQRNKGNFPGRFSGRQFSNSRSEMNVSTLELGDSALYLCASSAGLAGGRGDTQYFGPGTRLTVL.

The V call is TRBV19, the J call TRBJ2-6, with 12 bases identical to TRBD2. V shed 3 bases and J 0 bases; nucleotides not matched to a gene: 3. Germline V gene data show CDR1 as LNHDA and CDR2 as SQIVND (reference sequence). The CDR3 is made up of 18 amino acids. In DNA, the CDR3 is TGTGCCAGTAGTATCTGGGGACTAGCGGGCTCTGGGGCCAACGTCCTGACTTTC. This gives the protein CASSIWGLAGSGANVLTF.

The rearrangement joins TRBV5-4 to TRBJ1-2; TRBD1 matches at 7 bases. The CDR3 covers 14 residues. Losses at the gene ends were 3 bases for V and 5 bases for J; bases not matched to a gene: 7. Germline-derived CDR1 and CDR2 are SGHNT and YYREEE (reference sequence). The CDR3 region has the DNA TGTGCCAGCAGCTCGCGAGACAGGGTGTATGGCTACACCTTC. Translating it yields CASSSRDRVYGYTF.

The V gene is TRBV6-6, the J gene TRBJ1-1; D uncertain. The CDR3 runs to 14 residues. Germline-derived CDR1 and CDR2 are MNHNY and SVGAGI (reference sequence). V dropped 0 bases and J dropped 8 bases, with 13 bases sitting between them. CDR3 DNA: TGTGCCAGCAGTTACTCGACAACTGGGGTCGAAGCTTTCTTT. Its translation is CASSYSTTGVEAFF.

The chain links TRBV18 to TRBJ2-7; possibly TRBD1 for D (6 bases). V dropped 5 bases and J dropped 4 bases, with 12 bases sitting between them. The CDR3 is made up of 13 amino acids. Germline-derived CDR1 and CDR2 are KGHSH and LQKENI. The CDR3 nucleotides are TGTGCCAGCTCAACCGGACAGAATTACGAGCAGTACTTC. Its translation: CASSTGQNYEQYF.

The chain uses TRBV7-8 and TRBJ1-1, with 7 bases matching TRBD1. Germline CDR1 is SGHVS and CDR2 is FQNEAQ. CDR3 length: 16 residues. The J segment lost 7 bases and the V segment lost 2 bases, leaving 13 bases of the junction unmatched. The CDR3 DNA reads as TGTGCCAGCAGCTTACCAGGTTTATGGGGACAGATTGAAGCTTTCTTT. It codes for CASSLPGLWGQIEAFF.